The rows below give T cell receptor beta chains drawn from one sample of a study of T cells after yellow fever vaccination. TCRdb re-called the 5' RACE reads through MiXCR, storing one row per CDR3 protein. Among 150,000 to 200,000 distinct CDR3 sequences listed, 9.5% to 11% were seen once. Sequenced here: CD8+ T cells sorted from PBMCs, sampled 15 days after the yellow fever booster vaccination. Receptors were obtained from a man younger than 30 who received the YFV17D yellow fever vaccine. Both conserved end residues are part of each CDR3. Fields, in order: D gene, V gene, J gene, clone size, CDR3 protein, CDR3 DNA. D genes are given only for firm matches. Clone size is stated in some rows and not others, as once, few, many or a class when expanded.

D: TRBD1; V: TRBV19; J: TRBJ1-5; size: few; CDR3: CASSPGGTAINQPQHF; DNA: TGTGCCAGTAGTCCAGGTGGGACAGCCATTAATCAGCCCCAGCATTTT
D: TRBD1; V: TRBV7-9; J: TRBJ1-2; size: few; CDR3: CASSADRVAGYTF; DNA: TGTGCCAGCAGCGCCGACAGGGTGGCTGGCTACACCTTC
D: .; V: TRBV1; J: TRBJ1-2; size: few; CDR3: CTNSLGNSLYGYTF; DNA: TGCACCAACTCACTGGGGAATTCTCTCTATGGCTACACCTTC
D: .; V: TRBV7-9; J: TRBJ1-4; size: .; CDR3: CASSRRGYEKLFF; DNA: TGTGCCAGCAGCCGTCGTGGGTATGAAAAACTGTTTTTT
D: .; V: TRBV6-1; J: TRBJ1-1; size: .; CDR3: CASSPLPLLNTEAFF; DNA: TGTGCCAGCAGCCCCCTGCCCCTACTGAACACTGAAGCTTTCTTT
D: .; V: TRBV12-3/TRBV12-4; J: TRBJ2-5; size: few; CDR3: CASSPTVQETQYF; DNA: TGTGCCAGCAGTCCGACGGTCCAAGAGACCCAGTACTTC
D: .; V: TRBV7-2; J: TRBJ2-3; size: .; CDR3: CASSFSVGGLSTDTQYF; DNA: TGTGCCAGCAGCTTCAGCGTGGGCGGGCTGAGCACAGATACGCAGTATTTT
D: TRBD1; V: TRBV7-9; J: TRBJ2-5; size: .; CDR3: CASSTDRGQETQYF; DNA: TGTGCCAGCAGCACAGACAGGGGGCAGGAGACCCAGTACTTC
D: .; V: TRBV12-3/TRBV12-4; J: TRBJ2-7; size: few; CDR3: CASSTGSTSYEQYF; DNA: TGTGCCAGCAGTACAGGGTCGACCTCCTACGAGCAGTACTTC
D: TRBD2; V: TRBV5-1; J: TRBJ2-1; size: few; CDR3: CASSLVAGGPSSYNEQFF; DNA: TGCGCCAGCAGCTTGGTCGCGGGGGGCCCCAGCTCCTACAATGAGCAGTTCTTC
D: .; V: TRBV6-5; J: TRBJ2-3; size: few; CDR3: CASSYRGAADTQYF; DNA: TGTGCCAGCAGTTACAGGGGGGCCGCAGATACGCAGTATTTT
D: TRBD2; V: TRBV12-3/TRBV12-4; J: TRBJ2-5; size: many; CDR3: CASRWKLAGTPEGSYETQYF; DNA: TGTGCCAGCCGCTGGAAGCTAGCGGGGACCCCTGAGGGTTCGTACGAGACCCAGTACTTC
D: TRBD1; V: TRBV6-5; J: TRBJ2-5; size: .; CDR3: CASRTPGQGGETQYF; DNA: TGTGCCAGCAGGACACCGGGACAGGGCGGAGAGACCCAGTACTTC
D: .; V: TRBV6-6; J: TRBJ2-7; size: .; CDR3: CASSNLEHEQYF; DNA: TGTGCCAGCAGTAACCTCGAGCACGAGCAGTACTTC
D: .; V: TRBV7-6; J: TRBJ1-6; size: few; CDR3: CASSLDSWNSPLHF; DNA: TGTGCCAGCAGCTTAGACAGCTGGAATTCACCCCTCCACTTT
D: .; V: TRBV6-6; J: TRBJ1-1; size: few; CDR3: CASRESNTEAFF; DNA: TGTGCCAGCAGGGAGTCGAACACTGAAGCTTTCTTT
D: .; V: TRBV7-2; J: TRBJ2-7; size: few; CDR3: CASSRTDGYEQYF; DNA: TGTGCCAGCAGCCGGACTGACGGCTACGAGCAGTACTTC
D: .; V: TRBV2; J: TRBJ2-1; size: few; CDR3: CATAGSNEQFF; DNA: TGTGCCACCGCCGGGTCAAATGAGCAGTTCTTC
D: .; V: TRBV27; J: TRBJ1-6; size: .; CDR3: CASSFAGIGSPLHF; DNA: TGTGCCAGCAGTTTCGCTGGGATAGGTTCACCCCTCCACTTT
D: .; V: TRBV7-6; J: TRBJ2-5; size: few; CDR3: CASSLAAGGIETQYF; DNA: TGTGCCAGCAGCTTAGCGGCAGGGGGGATAGAGACCCAGTACTTC
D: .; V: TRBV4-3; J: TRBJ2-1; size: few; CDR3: CASSQHLTGNEQFF; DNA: TGCGCCAGCAGCCAACACTTAACAGGGAATGAGCAGTTCTTC
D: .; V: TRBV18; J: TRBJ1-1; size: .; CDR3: CASSPSGGLAEAFF; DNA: TGTGCCAGCTCACCAAGTGGAGGGTTGGCGGAAGCTTTCTTT
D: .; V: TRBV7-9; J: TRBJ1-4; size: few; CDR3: CASSLVGRNNEKLFF; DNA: TGTGCCAGCAGCTTAGTGGGAAGAAATAATGAAAAACTGTTTTTT
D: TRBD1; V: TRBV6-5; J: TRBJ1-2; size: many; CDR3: CASGTGGFYGYTF; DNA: TGTGCCAGCGGGACAGGGGGCTTCTATGGCTACACCTTC
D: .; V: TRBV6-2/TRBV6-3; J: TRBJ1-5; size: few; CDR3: CASSPPVRPQHF; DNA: TGTGCCAGCAGCCCTCCGGTTCGGCCCCAGCATTTT
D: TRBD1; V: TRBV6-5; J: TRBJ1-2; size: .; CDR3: CASSYRTGYLDGYTF; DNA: TGTGCCAGCAGCTACCGGACAGGGTATCTGGATGGCTACACCTTC
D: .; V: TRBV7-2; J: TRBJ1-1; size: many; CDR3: CASSFRDPEAFF; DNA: TGTGCCAGCAGCTTCAGGGACCCTGAAGCTTTCTTT
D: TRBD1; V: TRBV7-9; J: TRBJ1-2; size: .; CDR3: CASSEGTARGYTF; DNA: TGTGCCAGCAGCGAAGGGACAGCCCGAGGCTACACCTTC
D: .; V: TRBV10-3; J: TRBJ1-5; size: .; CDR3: CAISESLQISNQPQHF; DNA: TGTGCCATCAGTGAGTCGTTACAGATTAGCAATCAGCCCCAGCATTTT
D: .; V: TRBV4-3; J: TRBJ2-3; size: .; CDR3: CASSQVGEEDTQYF; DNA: TGCGCCAGCAGCCAAGTGGGGGAGGAGGATACGCAGTATTTT
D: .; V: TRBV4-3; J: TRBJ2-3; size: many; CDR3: CASSQDKFLTADTQYF; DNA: TGCGCCAGCAGCCAAGATAAGTTTTTGACTGCAGATACGCAGTATTTT
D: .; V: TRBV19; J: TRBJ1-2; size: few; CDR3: CASSTYNGPGYGYTF; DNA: TGTGCCAGTAGTACTTATAACGGCCCGGGCTATGGCTACACCTTC
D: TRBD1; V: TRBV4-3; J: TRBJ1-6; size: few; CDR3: CASSQLGQLSPLHF; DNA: TGCGCCAGCAGCCAGCTGGGACAGCTTTCACCCCTCCACTTT
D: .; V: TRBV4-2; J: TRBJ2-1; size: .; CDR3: CASSQVGFHGYNEQFF; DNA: TGTGCCAGCAGCCAAGTAGGTTTTCACGGTTACAATGAGCAGTTCTTC
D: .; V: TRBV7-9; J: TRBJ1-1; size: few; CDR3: CASSFLIDTEAFF; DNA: TGTGCCAGCAGCTTTCTTATAGACACTGAAGCTTTCTTT
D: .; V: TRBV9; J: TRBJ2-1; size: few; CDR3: CASSVGVRGTNEQFF; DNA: TGTGCCAGCAGCGTAGGGGTTAGGGGCACGAATGAGCAGTTCTTC
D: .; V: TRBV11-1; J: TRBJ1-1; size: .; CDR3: CASSSLITKIGAFF; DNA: TGTGCCAGCAGCTCACTAATCACGAAGATAGGCGCTTTCTTT
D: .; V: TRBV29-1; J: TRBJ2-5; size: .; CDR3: CSVEDRGSGRETQYF; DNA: TGCAGCGTTGAAGATCGGGGGTCAGGGCGAGAGACCCAGTACTTC
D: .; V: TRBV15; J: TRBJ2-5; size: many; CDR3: CATSRDLETQYF; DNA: TGTGCCACCAGCAGAGATTTGGAGACCCAGTACTTC
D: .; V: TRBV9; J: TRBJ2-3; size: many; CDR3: CASSDETTGPSTDTQYF; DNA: TGTGCCAGCAGCGACGAAACGACAGGACCGTCCACAGATACGCAGTATTTT
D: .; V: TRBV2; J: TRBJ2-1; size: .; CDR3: CASKTQSGYNEQFF; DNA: TGTGCCAGCAAAACACAGTCGGGTTACAATGAGCAGTTCTTC
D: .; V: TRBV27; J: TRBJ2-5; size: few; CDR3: CASSSVADSDQETQYF; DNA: TGTGCCAGCAGTTCCGTAGCAGACAGCGATCAAGAGACCCAGTACTTC
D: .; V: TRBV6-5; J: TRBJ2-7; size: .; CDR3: CASSYSSTGEQYF; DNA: TGTGCCAGCAGTTACTCGAGTACTGGCGAGCAGTACTTC
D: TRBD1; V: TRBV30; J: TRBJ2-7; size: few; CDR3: CAWSVGVDRGFHEQYF; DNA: TGTGCCTGGAGTGTAGGTGTAGACAGGGGGTTCCACGAGCAGTACTTC
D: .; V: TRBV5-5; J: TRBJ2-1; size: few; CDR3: CASSWGSSSYNEQFF; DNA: TGTGCCAGCAGCTGGGGGTCTAGCTCCTACAATGAGCAGTTCTTC
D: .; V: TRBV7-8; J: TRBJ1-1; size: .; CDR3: CASSLVVRVNTEAFF; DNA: TGTGCCAGCAGCTTAGTGGTCAGGGTGAACACTGAAGCTTTCTTT
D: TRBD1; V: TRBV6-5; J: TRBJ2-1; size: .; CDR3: CASRPGTAYNEQFF; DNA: TGTGCCAGCCGACCCGGGACAGCCTACAATGAGCAGTTCTTC
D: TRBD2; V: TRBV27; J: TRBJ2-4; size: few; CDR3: CASSPLAGRYIQYF; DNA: TGTGCCAGCAGTCCTCTAGCGGGAAGGTACATTCAGTACTTC